Below, 2 T cell receptor beta chains from the same sample are listed, as sequenced in a study of CD8+CD57+ T cells in acquired aplastic anemia. CDR3 and TCR beta VDJ profiling relied on a genomic DNA template. TCRdb redid the calling of the reads with MiXCR, one entry per CDR3 protein. There are 150,000 to 200,000 distinct CDR3 sequences in the sample; about 64% occur only once, and roughly 46% lies in the top ten. Sequences were obtained from sorted CD4+, CD8+, or CD8+CD57+ T cells (not recorded which) from PBMCs. The receptors were gathered from a human donor with severe aplastic anemia or a healthy control (not recorded which).

This clonotype was found many times. The CDR3 spells CASSLPIAGLNTEAFF. CDR3 nucleotide sequence: TGTGCCAGCAGCCTCCCAATAGCTGGTCTGAACACTGAAGCTTTCTTT. This chain connects TRBV7-9 to TRBJ1-1, with unresolved D. Germline V gives CDR1 SEHNR, CDR2 FQNEAQ (reference sequence). This CDR3 has 16 residues. Trimming left V 5 bases short and J 0 bases short, with 16 bases between.

The gene calls are TRBV7-9 and TRBJ2-2; D remains ambiguous. Germline assignment: CDR1 SEHNR and CDR2 FQNEAQ (reference sequence). With 4 bases removed from V and 7 bases from J, the gap between germline ends came to 10 bases. This CDR3 is 13 amino acids long. The CDR3 DNA is TGTGCCAGCAGCTCTACACCGTTCGGGGAGCTGTTTTTT. Translation: CASSSTPFGELFF. Drawing the rest from reference TRBV7-9 and TRBJ2-2, the complete variable domain is DTGVSQNPRHKITKRGQNVTFRCDPISEHNRLYWYRQTLGQGPEFLTYFQNEAQLEKSRLLSDRFSAERPKGSFSTLEIQRTEQGDSAMYLCASSSTPFGELFFGEGSRLTVL.